This TCR beta chain was documented in a study of blood T cell dynamics during melanoma immunotherapy (dated by TCRdb to about 2020). Background for the entire study: Patients with metastatic melanoma were treated with first-line pembrolizumab or nivolumab plus ipilimumab as standard of care in the United Kingdom. To identify early correlates of response, the study profiled peripheral T cell receptor repertoires in patients with metastatic melanoma before and after one cycle of checkpoint inhibitor therapy. The training cohort consisted of consecutive patients, while an additional independent group of patients from the same centre was pooled to form an external validation set. The paper as a whole reports these results and caveats: The study could not determine whether the T cell clones driving repertoire changes were melanoma-specific or reflected general immune activation. Patients who later achieved disease control showed a bifurcated PBMC repertoire reorganization at W3, with increased clonality or increased diversity, unlike progressors. The relatively small sample size was acknowledged as potentially limiting generalization of the results.

The time point label corresponds to: week 3, after first cycle of checkpoint inhibitor. Blood samples were collected before treatment (T0) and at week 3 (W3), after the first cycle of checkpoint blockade. Except for a couple of patients with rapid clinical progression, response was assessed 12 weeks after the first infusion by RECIST 1.1; disease control meant complete response, partial response or stable disease. Patients were not eligible if they had prior systemic cancer treatment, concomitant immunosuppressant therapy or synchronous other active malignancies. TCR beta was sequenced in both bulk PBMC and plasma cell-free DNA in order to track circulating cells as well as T cell turnover. PBMC were isolated from blood with Lymphoprep and SepMate tubes, followed by red cell lysis. QIAamp DNA Blood Mini kits were used to extract DNA from PBMC and sorted T cell subsets. This clone showed up just a few times. No cognate antigen has been identified for it. No clone much larger than this one lies a single base away; base qualities are absent.

A fixed 350 ng of DNA was loaded for every bulk PBMC sample. TCR beta CDR3 sequences were amplified from genomic DNA with the immunoSEQ TCRb Assay kit following manufacturer instructions. The KAPA Library Quantification Kit for Illumina platforms was used to quantify pooled libraries by qPCR. Sequencing of the pooled libraries was done on an Illumina NextSeq 500, with clustering at roughly 0.55-1.2 pM. The paper's data handling went like this. TCR data were analyzed with immunoSEQ ANALYZER and the R LymphoSeq package. A rearrangement efficiency score was calculated as productive divided by the sum of productive and non-productive CDR3 sequences. Clonality was measured with the Gini coefficient and diversity with the Renyi index at alpha=1, and both measures were compared pairwise between timepoints within each patient. In LymphoSeq, clonal relatedness was computed using an edit distance of 3, and repertoire similarity was computed using the Bhattacharyya coefficient. To classify response, a linear discriminant analysis based on week-3 changes in clonality and diversity was built using the R MASS and caret packages. TCRdb provides this immuneACCESS table in a form limited to in-frame rearrangements. Some clones are lacking; in checked studies, under half of them reflect an unresolved V gene, and why the rest are absent is not known. V and J calls and clone size are those listed in that table; D and trimming were worked out from the DNA. This sample is represented by 15,000 or so clones; 87% of them were singletons. 6.5% to 9.5% of the sample comes from the top ten.

CDR1 and CDR2, looked up from the germline V gene, are MDHEN and SYDVKM. Relative to germline, V is 7 bases shorter and J is 3 bases shorter, with 7 bases between their ends. The CDR3 runs 11 amino acids, cysteine and phenylalanine included. CDR3 DNA is the only sequence kept; it has 33 bases, read in frame from the first base. The TCR sequence derives from a human donor with melanoma. The V and J genes are TRBV28 and TRBJ2-7; the D segment could be TRBD2, given 5 matching bases. The specimen was blood, collected from a patient treated with checkpoint blockade. This receptor has the CDR3 CASMEDYEQYF. The DNA sequence is given as TGTGCCAGCATGGAGGACTACGAGCAGTACTTC. When the CDR3 is completed using the reference TRBV28 and TRBJ2-7 genes on either side, the full variable domain is DVKVTQSSRYLVKRTGEKVFLECVQDMDHENMFWYRQDPGLGLRLIYFSYDVKMKEKGDIPEGYSVSREKKERFSLILESASTNQTSMYLCASMEDYEQYFGPGTRLTVT.